This record concerns one T cell receptor (beta chain) sequence. Its antigen remains unidentified. The data are from a study of T cell responses to AZD1222 COVID-19 vaccine. Per the germline V gene, CDR1 is LNHDA and CDR2 is SQIVND (reference sequence). V lost 9 bases and J 2 bases, leaving 18 bases between the germline ends. The CDR3 extends over 15 amino acids. Assay: immunoSEQ multiplex PCR; the TCRdb copy retains only in-frame clones and omits some. The sample has roughly 150,000 clones, approximately 90% seen once. Findings and limits, study-wide: Targets within unmutated variant regions were reportedly found for nearly half of spike-specific TCRs.

This chain joins TRBV19 and TRBJ2-3, with D unclear. The sample in question was peripheral blood, obtained 28 days after the second AZD1222 dose. The TCR was taken from an adult who received the AZD1222 COVID-19 vaccine. This CDR3 reads CASRPPGLSTDTQYF. In nucleotides, the CDR3 is TGTGCCAGCCGGCCCCCCGGGCTATCCACAGATACGCAGTATTTT.